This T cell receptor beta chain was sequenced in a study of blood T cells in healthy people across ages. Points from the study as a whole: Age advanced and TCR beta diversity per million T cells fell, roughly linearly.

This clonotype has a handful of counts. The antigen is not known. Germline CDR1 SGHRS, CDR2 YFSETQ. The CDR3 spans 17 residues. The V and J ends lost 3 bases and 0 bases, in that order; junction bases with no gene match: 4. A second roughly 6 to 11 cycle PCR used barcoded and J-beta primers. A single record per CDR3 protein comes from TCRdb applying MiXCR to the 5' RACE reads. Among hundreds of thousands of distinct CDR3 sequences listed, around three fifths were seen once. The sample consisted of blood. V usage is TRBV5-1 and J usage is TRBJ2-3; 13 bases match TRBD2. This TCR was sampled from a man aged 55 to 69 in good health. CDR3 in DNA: TGCGCCAGCAGCTCCGGGACTAGCGGGGTGAGCACAGATACGCAGTATTTT. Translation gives CASSSGTSGVSTDTQYF. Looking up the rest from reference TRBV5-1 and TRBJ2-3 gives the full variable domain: KAGVTQTPRYLIKTRGQQVTLSCSPISGHRSVSWYQQTPGQGLQFLFEYFSETQRNKGNFPGRFSGRQFSNSRSEMNVSTLELGDSALYLCASSSGTSGVSTDTQYFGPGTRLTVL.